The T cell receptor beta chain under discussion was sequenced for a study of CD8+ T cells in alopecia areata. Regarding this clone: Its antigen is unknown.

cDNA reverse transcribed from extracted RNA served as the sequencing template. TCRdb's table, derived via immunoSEQ multiplex PCR, lists solely in-frame clones and lacks some. In the table there are approximately 150,000 clones, about three fifths of which are singletons. Broader study findings: Sequencing of scalp tissue also captures the resident alphabeta T cells of normal skin. Sharing of TCR sequences between patients (possibly for HLA-related reasons) was less clear than in mice. An increase in clonality over normal scalp was evident in lesional scalp, especially alopecia totalis/universalis.

CDR1 LGHNA and CDR2 YNFKEQ come from the germline V gene. J lost 9 bases, V lost 1 base, and 17 bases had no gene match. This CDR3 contains 18 residues. Sequenced: CD8+ T cells sorted from blood. The V call is TRBV4-2, the J call TRBJ2-1, with TRBD2 identical over 8 bases. The receptor's source is a human donor in good health. The CDR3: CASSQGGVLSSGYGEQFF. CDR3 bases: TGTGCCAGCAGCCAAGGTGGGGTGTTGTCTAGCGGGTATGGTGAGCAGTTCTTC.